Listed below are T cell receptor beta chains from one sample, sequenced in a study of metastatic and nonmetastatic thyroid tumors. TCRdb re-called clones from the PCR reads using MiXCR. The sample carries about 32,000 clones, under 8% recorded once. The sample taken for sequencing was blood. Receptor source: a female donor with papillary thyroid cancer or a benign thyroid nodule (not recorded which). Some clones in this sample may be carry-over from other donors' samples. Both conserved end residues are part of each CDR3. A D gene is named only where the DNA matches it firmly.

cdr3_aa,j_call,v_call,d_call
CASSSPGIDEQYF,TRBJ2-7,TRBV28,-
CASSHTVAGQGGYGYTF,TRBJ1-2,TRBV6-1,TRBD1
CASREISEQFF,TRBJ2-1,TRBV2,-
CASSPRRPGAGANVLTF,TRBJ2-6,TRBV5-1,-
CASSSRDSMNQPQHF,TRBJ1-5,TRBV18,TRBD1
CASSVLQGSNQPQHF,TRBJ1-5,TRBV9,-
CASSESLAVSYNEQFF,TRBJ2-1,TRBV10-1,TRBD2
CASSVGVLVEQFF,TRBJ2-1,TRBV9,-
CASTPGARGRRVDTQYF,TRBJ2-3,TRBV4-2,-
CSAREWRDRGVGEQYF,TRBJ2-7,TRBV20-1,TRBD1
CASSSRRAHEQYF,TRBJ2-7,TRBV5-8,-
CASSLAGADLYEQYF,TRBJ2-7,TRBV5-4,-
CASSLEGQTDEKLFF,TRBJ1-4,TRBV5-1,-
CSAPRQGVNEQFF,TRBJ2-1,TRBV20-1,-
CATRTAANAEAFF,TRBJ1-1,TRBV24-1,-
CATEDGTRLNNEQFF,TRBJ2-1,TRBV11-1,TRBD2
CASSLDQRYEQHF,TRBJ2-7,TRBV11-1,-
CAISSLAFSGGENTGELFF,TRBJ2-2,TRBV10-3,TRBD2
CASSWTDTLNQPQHF,TRBJ1-5,TRBV7-8,-
CAWSYGTGKNEQFF,TRBJ2-1,TRBV30,-
CASSQDRGSGNTIYF,TRBJ1-3,TRBV4-1,TRBD1
CASSQDRREVFF,TRBJ1-1,TRBV4-3,-
CATSDPATGELFF,TRBJ2-2,TRBV24-1,-
CASSFSYQETQYF,TRBJ2-5,TRBV7-7,-
CASTLSTGPNYGYTF,TRBJ1-2,TRBV7-8,-
CASSPGTGWDQPQHF,TRBJ1-5,TRBV6-2/TRBV6-3,TRBD1
CASSVRFSKNIQYF,TRBJ2-4,TRBV6-1,-
CAWSLPPGQGFRYGYTF,TRBJ1-2,TRBV30,TRBD1
CSARSGAKLETQYF,TRBJ2-5,TRBV20-1,-
CASSYSTPRVGGYTF,TRBJ1-2,TRBV6-6,-
CASVTGGSYNEQFF,TRBJ2-1,TRBV5-6,TRBD1
CASSLQGFSGNTIYF,TRBJ1-3,TRBV5-1,-
CSAYTGSSGNTIYF,TRBJ1-3,TRBV20-1,-
CSARAGAVETQYF,TRBJ2-5,TRBV20-1,-
CASSLAVDQPQHF,TRBJ1-5,TRBV7-7,-
CASSLRTGSYGYTF,TRBJ1-2,TRBV5-6,TRBD1
CASSQRPSKGLDGNIQYF,TRBJ2-4,TRBV4-1,TRBD2
CSASNVGPYEQYF,TRBJ2-7,TRBV20-1,-
CASDRGNEKLFF,TRBJ1-4,TRBV6-5,TRBD1
CASSERGGSYEQYF,TRBJ2-7,TRBV6-2/TRBV6-3,TRBD2
CASSSPIPDTQYF,TRBJ2-3,TRBV7-9,-
CASSYSAGEINYGYTF,TRBJ1-2,TRBV6-5,-
CASRDREYQPQHF,TRBJ1-5,TRBV19,TRBD1
CASSRTRTDTQYF,TRBJ2-3,TRBV5-1,TRBD2
CASSLALGWQFF,TRBJ2-1,TRBV28,-